A selection of T cell receptor beta chains follows, all from one sample in a study of tumor-infiltrating lymphocytes in primary liver carcinoma. TCRdb redid the calling of the multiplex PCR reads with MiXCR, one entry per CDR3 protein. The repertoire includes 150,000 to 200,000 distinct CDR3 sequences, 50% to 75% of them detected once, and approximately 68% sits in the top ten. The sample consisted of peripheral blood. The receptors come from a man aged 40-50 years with primary liver carcinoma and hepatitis B virus infection. Each CDR3 is given with its conserved first and last residue. Each record gives: V gene, clone size, J gene, CDR3 protein. Clone size is shown for a subset of rows, as once, few, many or a class of expanded clone.

>TRBV6-1|NA|TRBJ2-7
CASSEGVRYERYF
>TRBV6-5|NA|TRBJ2-1
CASSWREYNEQFF
>TRBV6-6|NA|TRBJ1-5
CASTPSVLGDQPQHF
>TRBV6-1|NA|TRBJ2-1
CASSELDRADEQFF
>TRBV10-2|few|TRBJ2-3
CASTRDRSTDTQYF
>TRBV12-3/TRBV12-4|NA|TRBJ2-7
CASSEGNIYEQCF
>TRBV5-1|NA|TRBJ2-7
CASSLQGQDYEQYF
>TRBV6-1|once|TRBJ1-1
CAGRPSPNTEAFF
>TRBV10-3|NA|TRBJ1-1
CAISERGQGSASTEAFF
>TRBV6-1|NA|TRBJ2-1
CASSEALGQGAGEQFF
>TRBV6-1|few|TRBJ1-2
CASSQGVDGYTF
>TRBV12-3/TRBV12-4|NA|TRBJ1-6
CASRPQGQGQVPLHF
>TRBV10-3|NA|TRBJ2-5
CAISEREGETHYF
>TRBV11-2|many|TRBJ2-7
CASSSPIGQYF
>TRBV6-2/TRBV6-3|NA|TRBJ1-2
CASRETVYVYTF
>TRBV29-1|few|TRBJ2-2
CSVGERVNTGELFF
>TRBV7-8|NA|TRBJ1-5
CASTLDSLSNQPQHF
>TRBV6-1|NA|TRBJ1-1
CASRGWDTEAFF
>TRBV5-1|once|TRBJ2-7
CASSSTGLRDEQYF
>TRBV4-2|NA|TRBJ2-7
CASSHEGGEEQYF
>TRBV6-5|NA|TRBJ2-2
CARSGTSGDSNTGELFF
>TRBV5-4|once|TRBJ2-1
CASSTWTGYEQFF
>TRBV6-6|NA|TRBJ1-2
CASSYRTVQGSGYTF
>TRBV11-1|many|TRBJ2-3
CASSSTGLSADTQYF
>TRBV5-5|few|TRBJ1-1
CASSLGSVSTEAFF
>TRBV4-1|NA|TRBJ1-1
CASILSGMNTDAFF
>TRBV7-8|NA|TRBJ2-1
CASSSDWTSFNEQFF
>TRBV6-1|NA|TRBJ1-1
CACSTGFDTEAFF
>TRBV7-8|NA|TRBJ2-7
CASSSPLGHEQYF
>TRBV4-1|NA|TRBJ2-7
CASSRNLLGDRGYEEYF
>TRBV6-5|NA|TRBJ2-3
CASSYSFTGASTDTQYF
>TRBV29-1|few|TRBJ1-2
CSVKRQGNGDGYTF
>TRBV11-2|once|TRBJ2-5
CASSRWDRETQYF
>TRBV6-1|few|TRBJ1-2
CASSEYGGSDGYTF
>TRBV30|few|TRBJ2-2
CASSLGPTVDGELFF
>TRBV10-2|NA|TRBJ1-4
CASSRTGGKEKLFF
>TRBV7-9|NA|TRBJ2-7
CASSFPISGISEGYEQYF
>TRBV6-1|NA|TRBJ2-7
CASSESSFF
>TRBV6-6|NA|TRBJ1-5
CASRDSGSSNQPQHF
>TRBV11-2|NA|TRBJ2-7
CASSRGPGTGTYEQYF
>TRBV4-1|NA|TRBJ2-1
CTSSQNGRPVNEQFF
>TRBV30|NA|TRBJ1-2
CAWSGNGYGYTF
>TRBV7-9|NA|TRBJ2-3
CASSFRATDMQYF
>TRBV13|NA|TRBJ2-7
CVNSSGTRSYEQYF
>TRBV11-2|many|TRBJ2-3
CASSLAGRDRDTQYF
>TRBV11-2|NA|TRBJ2-7
CTSSFGAGPSYEQCF
>TRBV19|NA|TRBJ2-1
CASSMGASEQFF
>TRBV11-3|NA|TRBJ2-1
CASSEDPGGPGQHSYNEQFF